This T cell receptor beta chain originates from a study of cytomegalovirus exposure and HLA in healthy donors. Findings of the study overall: Researchers counted 180 or so TCR beta chains as cytomegalovirus-associated. A later analysis found common viral pathogens apparently linked to several of the most significant clusters.

PCR amplification relied on 60 Vbeta primers (plus 13 Jbeta primers). Using immunoSEQ multiplex PCR, the repertoire was profiled, and TCRdb retains in-frame clones only, with some absent. Of about 140,000 clones listed, about 75% are singletons. Trimming removed 4 bases from V and 4 bases from J; junction bases left unmatched: 4. CDR3 length equals 14 residues. Germline V gene data show CDR1 as SGHKS and CDR2 as YYEKEE (reference sequence). This clone was found a few times. No antigen is known for it. This receptor was identified in a man aged 18 to 35 in good health and CMV-seropositive. The chain uses TRBV5-5 and TRBJ1-2; 10 bases map to TRBD1. The sequencing input was PBMCs. CDR3 in amino acids: CASSPGQGFYGYTF. The CDR3 region has the DNA TGTGCCAGCAGCCCGGGACAGGGGTTCTATGGCTACACCTTC.